This is a list of T cell receptor beta chains from one sample in a study of resident and recirculating memory T cells in vitiligo. Produced via immunoSEQ multiplex PCR; TCRdb's table is partial and in-frame only. The repertoire consists of tens of thousands of clones, with about 89% occurring once and the leading ten covering just under 5%. The specimen was blood. The receptors were sampled from a male donor with vitiligo. CDR3s include the opening cysteine and the closing phenylalanine or tryptophan. D genes are given only for firm matches. The size entry is marked missing in some rows and otherwise reads once, few, many or a size class.

>TRBV28|TRBJ1-2|TRBD1|-
TGTGCCAGCAGTGGGACAGGGTTCGGTGGCTACACCTTC
CASSGTGFGGYTF
>TRBV7-9|TRBJ2-3|TRBD2|-
TGTGCCAGCAGCTTAACTAGCGGGGGCACAGATACGCAGTATTTT
CASSLTSGGTDTQYF
>TRBV7-2|TRBJ1-1|-|-
TGTGCCAGCAGCTGGCGGGGGAGGGGGACCACTGAAGCTTTCTTT
CASSWRGRGTTEAFF
>TRBV9|TRBJ1-1|TRBD1|-
TGTGCCAGCAGCGTAGGGGACAGGGAATTTGATAATGAAGCTTTCTTT
CASSVGDREFDNEAFF
>TRBV19|TRBJ1-6|-|-
TGTGCCAGTAGTATAGTTAGGGGCTCACCCCTCCACTTT
CASSIVRGSPLHF
>TRBV11-2|TRBJ2-3|-|-
TGTGCCAGCAGCTTAGCAGGGGCTTGGGCAGATACGCAGTATTTT
CASSLAGAWADTQYF
>TRBV28|TRBJ1-2|-|-
TGTGCCAGCAGTTCATGGAGAACCTATGGCTACACCTTC
CASSSWRTYGYTF
>TRBV11-2|TRBJ1-1|-|-
TGTGCCAGCAGCTTATCTCCAGAGAACACTGAAGCTTTCTTT
CASSLSPENTEAFF
>TRBV13|TRBJ1-1|TRBD1|once
TGTGCCAGCAGCTTGACAGGGGAGGACACTGAAGCTTTCTTT
CASSLTGEDTEAFF
>TRBV7-9|TRBJ1-5|-|-
TGTGCCAGCAGCTTAGGGGGAGGGGCTTGGCAGCCCCAGCATTTT
CASSLGGGAWQPQHF
>TRBV14|TRBJ2-5|TRBD1|once
TGTGCCAGCAGCCAAGCCCGAACAGGGGTAGTAGAGACCCAGTACTTC
CASSQARTGVVETQYF
>TRBV30|TRBJ1-6|TRBD1|-
TGTGCCTGGGTTAATCCCGGGACAGCAATGGGTTCACCCCTCCACTTT
CAWVNPGTAMGSPLHF
>TRBV19|TRBJ2-1|TRBD1|-
TGTGCCAGCTTTGGGACCTTTTTGACAGGGTCGAATGAGCAGTTCTTC
CASFGTFLTGSNEQFF
>TRBV28|TRBJ1-6|TRBD1|-
TGTGCCAGCAGTTTAGTCGGTCAGGGGGCGAGGAATTCACCCCTCCACTTT
CASSLVGQGARNSPLHF
>TRBV7-9|TRBJ1-4|TRBD1|-
TGTGCCAGCAGCCGCCCGCAGGGGGGCAATGAAAAACTGTTTTTT
CASSRPQGGNEKLFF
>TRBV29-1|TRBJ2-1|-|-
TGCAGCGTTGGGGTTAGCGTTGTTTCCTACAATGAGCAGTTCTTC
CSVGVSVVSYNEQFF
>TRBV5-4|TRBJ1-6|-|-
TGTGCCAGCAGCGGGAGGAGTTCACCCCTCCACTTT
CASSGRSSPLHF
>TRBV4-1|TRBJ1-4|TRBD1|-
TGCGCCAGCAGCCAAGGGGGGACAGACGAAAAACTGTTTTTT
CASSQGGTDEKLFF
>TRBV19|TRBJ1-5|-|-
TGTGCCAGTAGTATAGATCGGGACAACAATCAGCCCCAGCATTTT
CASSIDRDNNQPQHF
>TRBV19|TRBJ1-5|-|once
TGTGCCAGTAGTATCGAGGGTTTCGTGCCCCAGCATTTT
CASSIEGFVPQHF
>TRBV7-2|TRBJ2-1|TRBD2|-
TGTGCCAGCAGCACAGAACTAGCGGGGGGGCATGAGCAGTTCTTC
CASSTELAGGHEQFF
>TRBV6-5|TRBJ2-3|TRBD1|-
TGTGCCAGCAGTTACGCTGACAGGGTTAGCACAGATACGCAGTATTTT
CASSYADRVSTDTQYF
>TRBV2|TRBJ1-1|-|-
TGTGCCAGCAGTGAAGCGGGCAGAAGGACTGAAGCTTTCTTT
CASSEAGRRTEAFF
>TRBV5-1|TRBJ2-3|TRBD1|-
TGCGCCAGCAGCTCTGGACAGGACACAGATACGCAGTATTTT
CASSSGQDTDTQYF
>TRBV5-6|TRBJ1-6|-|once
TGTGCCAGCAGCTCAGGAAATTCACCCCTCCACTTT
CASSSGNSPLHF
>TRBV27|TRBJ1-1|TRBD1|-
TGTGCCAGCATCCCGACCCTAGGGGGCCGGACAGGGCCCACTGAAGCTTTCTTT
CASIPTLGGRTGPTEAFF
>TRBV6-6|TRBJ1-5|-|-
TGTGCCAGCAGTTACCTCAGGAGGGCGGATCAGCCCCAGCATTTT
CASSYLRRADQPQHF
>TRBV25-1|TRBJ2-1|TRBD2|once
TGTGCCAGCAGTGACGGAAGCGGGGGACAGCAGTTCTTC
CASSDGSGGQQFF
>TRBV19|TRBJ2-2|-|many
TGTGCCAGTAGTATTTCCCCGACAGATCCCGGGGAGCTGTTTTTT
CASSISPTDPGELFF
>TRBV5-6|TRBJ2-7|-|-
TGTGCCAGCAGCTTGGCCGCAGGGCAAGCGTACTTC
CASSLAAGQAYF
>TRBV6-5|TRBJ2-2|-|-
TGTGCCAGCAGTTACGGACTGAACACCGGGGAGCTGTTTTTT
CASSYGLNTGELFF